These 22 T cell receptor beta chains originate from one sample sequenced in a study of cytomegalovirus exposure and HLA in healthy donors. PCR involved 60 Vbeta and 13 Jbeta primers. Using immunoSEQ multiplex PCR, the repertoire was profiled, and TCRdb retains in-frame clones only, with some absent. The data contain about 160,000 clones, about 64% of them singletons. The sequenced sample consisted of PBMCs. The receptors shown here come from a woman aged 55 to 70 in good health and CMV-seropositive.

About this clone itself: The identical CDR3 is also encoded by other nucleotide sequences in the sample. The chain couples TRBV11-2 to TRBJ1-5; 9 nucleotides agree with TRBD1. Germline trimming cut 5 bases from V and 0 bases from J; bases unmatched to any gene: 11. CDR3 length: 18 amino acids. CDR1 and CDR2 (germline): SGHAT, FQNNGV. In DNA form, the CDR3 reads TGTGCCAGCAGCCCAGGGGACAGGGTATCGTATAGCAATCAGCCCCAGCATTTT. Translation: CASSPGDRVSYSNQPQHF.

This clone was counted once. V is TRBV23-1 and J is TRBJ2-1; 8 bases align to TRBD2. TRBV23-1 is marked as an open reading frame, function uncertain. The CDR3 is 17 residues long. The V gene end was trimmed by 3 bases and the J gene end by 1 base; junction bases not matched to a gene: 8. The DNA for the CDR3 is TGCGCCAGCAGTCACCGGGCGGGAGGCCCGTCCTACAATGAGCAGTTCTTC. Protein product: CASSHRAGGPSYNEQFF.

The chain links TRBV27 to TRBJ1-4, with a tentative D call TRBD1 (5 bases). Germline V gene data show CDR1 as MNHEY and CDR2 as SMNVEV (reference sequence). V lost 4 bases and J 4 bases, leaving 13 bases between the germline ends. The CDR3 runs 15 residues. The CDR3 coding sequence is TGTGCCAGCAGTTCTAGGGGCATGGGTAATGAAAAACTGTTTTTT. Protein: CASSSRGMGNEKLFF.

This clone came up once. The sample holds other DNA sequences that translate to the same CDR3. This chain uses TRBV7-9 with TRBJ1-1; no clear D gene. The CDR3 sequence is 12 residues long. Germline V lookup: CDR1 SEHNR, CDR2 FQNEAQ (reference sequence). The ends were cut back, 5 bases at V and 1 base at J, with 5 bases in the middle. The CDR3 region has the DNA TGTGCCAGCAGCCCTCGGAACACTGAAGCTTTCTTT. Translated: CASSPRNTEAFF.

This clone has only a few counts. In nucleotides, the CDR3 is TGTGCCAGCAGTCGGGACGGCGGGAGTTCACCCCTCCACTTT. Translating it yields CASSRDGGSSPLHF. The rearrangement uses TRBV6-5 and TRBJ1-6, with a possible D match to TRBD1 (5 bases). Germline V gives CDR1 MNHEY, CDR2 SVGAGI. The V end was cut by 5 bases, the J end by 9 bases, with 14 bases between. The CDR3 has 14 amino acids.

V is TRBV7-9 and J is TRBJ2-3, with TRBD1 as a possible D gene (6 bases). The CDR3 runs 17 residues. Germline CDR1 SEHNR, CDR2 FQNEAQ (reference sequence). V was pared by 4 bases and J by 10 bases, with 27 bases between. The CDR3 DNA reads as TGTGCCAGCAGCTACCCTTCCCGGGACAAAAGATATGATCCGCAGTATTTT. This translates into CASSYPSRDKRYDPQYF.

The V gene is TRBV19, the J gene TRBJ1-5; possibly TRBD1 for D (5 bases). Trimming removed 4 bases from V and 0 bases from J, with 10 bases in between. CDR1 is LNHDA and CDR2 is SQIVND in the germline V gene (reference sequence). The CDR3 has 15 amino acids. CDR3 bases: TGTGCCAGTAGTACCGACAGTTATAGCAATCAGCCCCAGCATTTT. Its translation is CASSTDSYSNQPQHF.

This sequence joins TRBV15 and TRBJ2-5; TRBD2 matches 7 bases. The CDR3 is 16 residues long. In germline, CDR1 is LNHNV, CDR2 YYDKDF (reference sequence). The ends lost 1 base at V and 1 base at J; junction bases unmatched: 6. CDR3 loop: CATSRGKLASQETQYF. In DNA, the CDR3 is TGTGCCACCAGCAGAGGGAAACTAGCGTCCCAAGAGACCCAGTACTTC.

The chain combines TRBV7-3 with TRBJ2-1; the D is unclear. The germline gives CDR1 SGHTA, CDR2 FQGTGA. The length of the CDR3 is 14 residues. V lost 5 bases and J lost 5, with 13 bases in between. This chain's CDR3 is CASSPYPSDNEQFF. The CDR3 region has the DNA TGTGCCAGCAGCCCATACCCCAGCGACAATGAGCAGTTCTTC.

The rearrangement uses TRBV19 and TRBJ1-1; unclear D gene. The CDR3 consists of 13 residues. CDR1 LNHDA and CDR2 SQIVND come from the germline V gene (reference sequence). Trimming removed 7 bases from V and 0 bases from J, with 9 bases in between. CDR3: CASTPGLNTEAFF. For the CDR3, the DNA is TGTGCCAGTACCCCTGGGCTGAACACTGAAGCTTTCTTT.

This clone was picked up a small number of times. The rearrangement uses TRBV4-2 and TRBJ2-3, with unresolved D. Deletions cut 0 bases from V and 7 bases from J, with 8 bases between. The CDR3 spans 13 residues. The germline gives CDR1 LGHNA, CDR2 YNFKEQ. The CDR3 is CASSQDWQNTQYF. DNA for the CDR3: TGTGCCAGCAGCCAAGATTGGCAGAATACGCAGTATTTT.

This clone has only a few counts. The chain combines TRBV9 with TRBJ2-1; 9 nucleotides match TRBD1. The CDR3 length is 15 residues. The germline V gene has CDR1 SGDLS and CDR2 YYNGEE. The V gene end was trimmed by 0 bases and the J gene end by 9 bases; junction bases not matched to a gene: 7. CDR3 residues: CASSVGFGQGTEQFF. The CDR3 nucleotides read TGTGCCAGCAGCGTAGGTTTCGGACAGGGGACTGAGCAGTTCTTC.

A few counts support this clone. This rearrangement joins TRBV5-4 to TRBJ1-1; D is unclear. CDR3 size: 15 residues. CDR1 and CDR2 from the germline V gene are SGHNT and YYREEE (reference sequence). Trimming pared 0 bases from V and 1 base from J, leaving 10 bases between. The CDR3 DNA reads TGTGCCAGCAGCTTGGATCGACAAACGAACACTGAAGCTTTCTTT. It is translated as CASSLDRQTNTEAFF.

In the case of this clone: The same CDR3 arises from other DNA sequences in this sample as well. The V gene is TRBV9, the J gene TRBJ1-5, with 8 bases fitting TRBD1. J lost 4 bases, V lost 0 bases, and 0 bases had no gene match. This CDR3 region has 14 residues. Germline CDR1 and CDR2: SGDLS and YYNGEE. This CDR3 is CASSVGTGNQPQHF. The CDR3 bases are TGTGCCAGCAGCGTAGGGACAGGGAATCAGCCCCAGCATTTT.

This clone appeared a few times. CDR3 sequence reads: CASSQDYQGAREKLFF. Here the CDR3 DNA reads TGTGCCAGCAGCCAAGATTACCAGGGGGCGAGAGAAAAACTGTTTTTT. This chain joins TRBV4-2 and TRBJ1-4; TRBD1 aligns across 8 bases. In germline, CDR1 is LGHNA, CDR2 YNFKEQ. V gave up 0 bases and J gave up 8 bases; unmatched junction bases: 8. The CDR3 totals 16 residues.

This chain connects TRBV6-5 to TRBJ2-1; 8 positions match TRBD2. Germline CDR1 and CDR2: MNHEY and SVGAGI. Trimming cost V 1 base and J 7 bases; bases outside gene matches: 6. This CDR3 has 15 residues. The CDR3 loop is CASSYWREAGNEQFF. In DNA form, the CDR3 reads TGTGCCAGCAGTTACTGGCGGGAGGCAGGGAATGAGCAGTTCTTC.

In DNA, the CDR3 is TGTGCCAGCAGCTTGGGAGGTGGGGAGCAGTACTTC. Amino acids: CASSLGGGEQYF. The chain links TRBV5-6 to TRBJ2-7; no definite D call. The CDR3 covers 12 residues. Trimming shortened V by 0 bases and J by 7 bases, and 8 bases separated the two germline ends. The germline V gene has CDR1 SGHDT and CDR2 YYEEEE.

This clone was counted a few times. CDR3 sequence reads: CASRVGHDYGYTF. CDR3 nucleotide sequence: TGTGCCAGCAGGGTGGGACACGATTATGGCTACACCTTC. The rearrangement uses TRBV27 and TRBJ1-2; D perhaps matches TRBD1 (6 bases). The CDR3 is 13 residues long. The germline V gene encodes CDR1 MNHEY and CDR2 SMNVEV (reference sequence). Deletions cut 6 bases from V and 5 bases from J, with 13 bases between.

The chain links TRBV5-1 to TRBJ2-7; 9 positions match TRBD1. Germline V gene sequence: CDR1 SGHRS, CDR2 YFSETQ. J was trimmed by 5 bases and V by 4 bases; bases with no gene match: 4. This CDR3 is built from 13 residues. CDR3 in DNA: TGCGCCAGCAGCCGTCGGACAGGGGACGAGCAGTACTTC. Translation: CASSRRTGDEQYF.

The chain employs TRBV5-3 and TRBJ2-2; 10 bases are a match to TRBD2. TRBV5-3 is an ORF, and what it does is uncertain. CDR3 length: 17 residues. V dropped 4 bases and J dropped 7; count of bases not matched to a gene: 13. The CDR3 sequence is CARSTKAGGPGGGELFF. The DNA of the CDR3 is TGTGCCAGAAGCACAAAAGCGGGAGGGCCCGGCGGCGGGGAGCTGTTTTTT.

The CDR3 reads CAWGWLAGGYNEQFF. In nucleotides, the CDR3 is TGTGCCTGGGGTTGGCTAGCGGGAGGCTACAATGAGCAGTTCTTC. V gene TRBV30 combines with J gene TRBJ2-1, with TRBD2 matching 11 bases. V was pared by 5 bases and J by 3 bases, with 6 bases of the junction left unmatched. Germline V gives CDR1 GTSNPN, CDR2 SVGIG (reference sequence). This CDR3 is built from 15 residues.

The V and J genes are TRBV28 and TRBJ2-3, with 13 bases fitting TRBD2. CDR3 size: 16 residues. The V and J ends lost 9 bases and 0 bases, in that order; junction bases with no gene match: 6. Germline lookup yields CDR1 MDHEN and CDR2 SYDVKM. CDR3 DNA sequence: TGTGCCAGTGGACTAGCGGGAGTGGGTAGCACAGATACGCAGTATTTT. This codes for CASGLAGVGSTDTQYF.